These 4 T cell receptor beta chains came from one sample sequenced in a study of cytomegalovirus exposure and HLA in healthy donors (dated by TCRdb to 2017 to 2019). Library preparation employed the immunoSEQ multiplex PCR assay. A mixture of 60 forward primers for TCR Vbeta segments and 13 reverse primers for TCR Jbeta segments was used in the multiplex PCR. Not all clones reach the TCRdb copy of this immuneACCESS table, which keeps in-frame sequences only. Checked studies attribute under half of the gap to unresolved V genes and leave the rest unexplained. For this sample the table gives 150,000 to 200,000 clones, of which 72% were detected only once. The leading ten clones occupy 2% to 3% of the sample. What was sequenced was PBMCs. Receptor source: a human donor in good health.

The CDR3 loop reads CASSLMAGVPQYF. The CDR3 DNA sequence: TGTGCCAGCAGCTTAATGGCAGGGGTTCCCCAGTACTTC. The chain uses TRBV7-3 and TRBJ2-5; D may be TRBD1 (6 bases). V lost 1 base, J lost 9 bases, and 12 bases lay in between. The CDR3 extends over 13 amino acids. CDR1 and CDR2 (germline): SGHTA, FQGTGA.

This rearrangement joins TRBV7-9 to TRBJ2-7; tentatively, D is TRBD1 (5 bases). Germline CDR1 reads SEHNR; CDR2 reads FQNEAQ (reference sequence). This CDR3 has 15 amino acids. Trimming left V 1 base short and J 6 bases short, with 16 bases between. The CDR3 reads CASSLVGQGTGEQYF. The CDR3, as DNA: TGTGCCAGCAGCTTAGTTGGCCAGGGAACCGGCGAGCAGTACTTC.

This chain uses TRBV4-1 with TRBJ1-2, with a weak D call TRBD1 (6 bases). Looked up from germline, CDR1 is MGHRA and CDR2 is YSYEKL. Trimming left V 4 bases short and J 1 base short, with 19 bases between. This CDR3 spans 17 amino acids. CDR3 DNA sequence: TGCGCCAGCAGCCGAACAGGGCGCATCACCATTAACTATGGCTACACCTTC. Residues: CASSRTGRITINYGYTF.

The V and J genes are TRBV6-5 and TRBJ1-2, with D uncertain. The CDR3 sequence is 13 residues long. Germline V gene data show CDR1 as MNHEY and CDR2 as SVGAGI. Trimming left V 0 bases short and J 8 bases short, with 10 bases between. The CDR3 nucleotides are TGTGCCAGCAGTTACTCGGCAGACTTCGGCTACACCTTC. It codes for CASSYSADFGYTF.